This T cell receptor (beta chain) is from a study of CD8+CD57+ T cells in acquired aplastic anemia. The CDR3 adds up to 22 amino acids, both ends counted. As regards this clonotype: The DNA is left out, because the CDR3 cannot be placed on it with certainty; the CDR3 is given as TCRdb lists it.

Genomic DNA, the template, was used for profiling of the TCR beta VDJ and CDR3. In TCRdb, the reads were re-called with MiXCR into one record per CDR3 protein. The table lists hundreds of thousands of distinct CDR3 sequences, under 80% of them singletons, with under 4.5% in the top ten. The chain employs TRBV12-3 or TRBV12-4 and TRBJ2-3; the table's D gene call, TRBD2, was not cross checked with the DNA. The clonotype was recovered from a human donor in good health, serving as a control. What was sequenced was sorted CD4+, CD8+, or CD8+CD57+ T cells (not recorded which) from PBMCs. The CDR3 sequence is CDSSFYICSSHVLAGVTDTQYF.